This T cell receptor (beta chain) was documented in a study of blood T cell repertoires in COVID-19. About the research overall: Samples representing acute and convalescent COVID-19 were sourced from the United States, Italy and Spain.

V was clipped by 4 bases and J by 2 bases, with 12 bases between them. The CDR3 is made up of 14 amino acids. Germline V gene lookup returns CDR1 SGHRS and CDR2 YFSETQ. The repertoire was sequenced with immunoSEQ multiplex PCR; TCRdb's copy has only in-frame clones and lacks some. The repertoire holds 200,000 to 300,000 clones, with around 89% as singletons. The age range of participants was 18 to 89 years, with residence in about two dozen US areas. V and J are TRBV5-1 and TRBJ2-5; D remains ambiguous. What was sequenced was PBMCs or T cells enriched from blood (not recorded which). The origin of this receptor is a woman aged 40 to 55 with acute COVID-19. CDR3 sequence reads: CASSISGQQETQYF. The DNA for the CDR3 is TGCGCCAGCAGCATCTCTGGGCAGCAAGAGACCCAGTACTTC.